This is a list of T cell receptor beta chains from one sample in a study of T-cell memory formation after mild COVID-19. One entry per CDR3 protein, called by TCRdb with MiXCR from the 5' RACE reads. Of 400,000 to 550,000 distinct CDR3 sequences in the sample, around a quarter were seen once. The sequenced material came from PBMCs or a T cell subset sorted from them (not recorded which). The receptors shown here come from an adult woman who had mild COVID-19 (a few samples of this study predate the infection). Cell type and time point are not known. Each CDR3 is given with its conserved first and last residue. The D gene is left open where the match is weak. For some rows the clone size is stated as once, few or many, or as a class when expanded; others skip it.

clone size	D gene	V gene	J gene	CDR3 protein	CDR3 DNA
few	-	TRBV20-1	TRBJ1-1	CSAKTTAGAGTEAFF	TGCAGTGCAAAAACTACTGCAGGCGCTGGCACTGAAGCTTTCTTT
-	-	TRBV15	TRBJ2-6	CATSRNTGANVLTF	TGTGCCACCAGCAGAAATACTGGGGCCAACGTCCTGACTTTC
few	TRBD2	TRBV7-9	TRBJ2-3	CASSSIIAGGTDTQYF	TGTGCCAGCAGCTCGATAATAGCGGGAGGGACAGATACGCAGTATTTT
few	-	TRBV27	TRBJ1-2	CASRNGVFVYTF	TGTGCCAGCAGGAATGGGGTTTTTGTCTACACCTTC
-	-	TRBV7-9	TRBJ1-4	CASSPGASLNEKLFF	TGTGCCAGCAGCCCAGGGGCGAGCCTTAATGAAAAACTGTTTTTT
few	-	TRBV5-1	TRBJ2-5	CASSLALSAGETQYF	TGCGCCAGCAGCTTGGCCCTGTCAGCAGGCGAGACCCAGTACTTC
-	-	TRBV6-5	TRBJ2-5	CASSTDRRETQYF	TGTGCCAGCAGCACCGACAGACGGGAGACCCAGTACTTC
-	-	TRBV2	TRBJ2-1	CASSETYNEQFF	TGTGCCAGCAGTGAAACCTACAATGAGCAGTTCTTC
-	TRBD2	TRBV5-1	TRBJ2-1	CASSSGTSIYNEQFF	TGCGCCAGCAGCAGCGGGACTAGTATCTACAATGAGCAGTTCTTC
few	TRBD1	TRBV20-1	TRBJ2-3	CSANSRGRSTDTQYF	TGCAGTGCCAATTCGAGGGGGCGCAGCACAGATACGCAGTATTTT
few	-	TRBV11-2	TRBJ2-1	CASSLFSRLGNEQFF	TGTGCCAGCAGCCTCTTTTCCAGACTGGGGAATGAGCAGTTCTTC
-	-	TRBV30	TRBJ1-2	CAWSFPGSLGYTF	TGTGCCTGGAGTTTTCCAGGGTCCTTGGGCTACACCTTC
-	TRBD1	TRBV7-9	TRBJ1-2	CASSLRGQVMGYGYTF	TGTGCCAGCAGCTTACGGGGACAGGTCATGGGCTATGGCTACACCTTC
-	-	TRBV20-1	TRBJ2-3	CSARGRPRQSTDTQYF	TGCAGTGCTAGAGGCCGTCCTCGACAGAGCACAGATACGCAGTATTTT
few	-	TRBV6-1	TRBJ2-6	CATLRGTLAGGANVLTF	TGTGCCACCCTGCGTGGGACTTTGGCGGGTGGGGCCAACGTCCTGACTTTC
-	TRBD2	TRBV24-1	TRBJ2-2	CATSELKSGVTGELFF	TGTGCCACCAGTGAACTCAAAAGCGGGGTCACCGGGGAGCTGTTTTTT
-	TRBD2	TRBV5-1	TRBJ2-5	CASSPGAGGETQYF	TGCGCCAGCAGCCCCGGGGCCGGGGGGGAGACCCAGTACTTC
-	TRBD1	TRBV2	TRBJ2-7	CASSSVGQTYEQYF	TGTGCCAGCAGCTCGGTGGGACAGACCTACGAGCAGTACTTC
-	TRBD2	TRBV7-3	TRBJ2-3	CASSFLAGGPPDTQYF	TGTGCCAGCAGCTTCTTAGCGGGAGGGCCCCCAGATACGCAGTATTTT
-	TRBD1	TRBV29-1	TRBJ2-7	CSVAGDRGVKYF	TGCAGCGTAGCCGGGGACAGGGGAGTAAAGTACTTC
-	TRBD1	TRBV29-1	TRBJ1-2	CSVETGGSDTF	TGCAGCGTTGAGACAGGGGGCTCGGACACCTTC
-	-	TRBV12-3/TRBV12-4	TRBJ2-7	CASSLIPASYEQYF	TGTGCCAGCAGTTTAATTCCAGCTTCCTACGAGCAGTACTTC
-	-	TRBV19	TRBJ2-7	CASSIDLSALPSEQYF	TGTGCCAGTAGTATAGATCTATCGGCTTTACCGTCCGAGCAGTACTTC
-	-	TRBV30	TRBJ2-1	CAWGGPSYNEQFF	TGTGCCTGGGGGGGGCCCTCCTACAATGAGCAGTTCTTC
-	-	TRBV7-9	TRBJ1-1	CASSPVMAGLYTEAFF	TGTGCCAGCAGCCCCGTTATGGCAGGCCTTTACACTGAAGCTTTCTTT
-	-	TRBV19	TRBJ1-3	CASSDFRQGTSGNTIYF	TGTGCCAGTAGTGACTTCAGGCAGGGCACCTCTGGAAACACCATATATTTT
-	-	TRBV7-8	TRBJ2-7	CASSLVGRGKGSYEQYF	TGTGCCAGCAGCTTAGTCGGCAGGGGTAAAGGTTCCTACGAGCAGTACTTC
few	-	TRBV19	TRBJ1-2	CASSTRAILDYGYTF	TGTGCCAGTAGTACCCGGGCCATCTTAGACTATGGCTACACCTTC
-	TRBD1	TRBV20-1	TRBJ2-3	CSARGLTGGIDTQYF	TGCAGTGCTAGAGGCCTGACAGGGGGCATAGATACGCAGTATTTT
-	-	TRBV7-8	TRBJ2-1	CASSLAGGRDNEQFF	TGTGCCAGCAGCTTAGCGGGTGGACGGGACAATGAGCAGTTCTTC
few	TRBD1	TRBV4-3	TRBJ2-7	CASSHDDRGADYEQYF	TGCGCCAGCAGCCACGATGACAGGGGAGCAGACTACGAGCAGTACTTC
few	TRBD2	TRBV7-6	TRBJ2-7	CASSLTALAGGHEDEQYF	TGTGCCAGCAGCTTAACGGCCCTAGCGGGGGGGCATGAAGACGAGCAGTACTTC
few	-	TRBV7-2	TRBJ1-2	CASSLALPGYTF	TGTGCCAGCAGCTTGGCCTTGCCGGGCTACACCTTC
many	TRBD1	TRBV20-1	TRBJ1-2	CSAPRTGTNYGYTF	TGCAGTGCTCCCCGGACAGGGACTAACTATGGCTACACCTTC
few	TRBD2	TRBV4-2	TRBJ2-3	CASSQELVGLAPDTQYF	TGTGCCAGCAGCCAAGAACTTGTGGGACTAGCCCCAGATACGCAGTATTTT
few	-	TRBV5-6	TRBJ2-7	CASSRGGGVNYEQYF	TGTGCCAGCAGCCGGGGTGGGGGCGTCAACTACGAGCAGTACTTC
few	-	TRBV19	TRBJ1-1	CASSMGRGAEAFF	TGTGCCAGTAGTATGGGCCGGGGGGCTGAAGCTTTCTTT
few	TRBD1	TRBV5-1	TRBJ1-2	CASSWGQGVKDGYTF	TGCGCCAGCAGCTGGGGACAGGGGGTGAAAGATGGCTACACCTTC
few	-	TRBV12-3/TRBV12-4	TRBJ2-7	CASSLVGKRYEQYF	TGTGCCAGCAGTTTAGTAGGGAAGAGATACGAGCAGTACTTC
-	TRBD1	TRBV2	TRBJ1-3	CASSSGQHSGNTIYF	TGTGCCAGCAGCTCGGGACAGCACTCTGGAAACACCATATATTTT
-	TRBD2	TRBV6-2/TRBV6-3	TRBJ2-7	CASSYSFASGSYEQYF	TGTGCCAGCAGTTACTCCTTCGCTAGCGGCTCCTACGAGCAGTACTTC
-	-	TRBV20-1	TRBJ1-5	CSAKSSNNQPQHF	TGCAGTGCTAAATCGTCAAACAATCAGCCCCAGCATTTT
few	-	TRBV29-1	TRBJ2-3	CSVVESAQYF	TGCAGCGTTGTTGAGTCTGCGCAGTATTTT
-	-	TRBV10-3	TRBJ2-7	CAISDSRGSYEQYF	TGTGCCATCAGTGACTCCAGGGGCTCCTACGAGCAGTACTTC
few	-	TRBV20-1	TRBJ2-7	CSARRIGAHEQYF	TGCAGTGCTAGAAGGATCGGTGCCCACGAGCAGTACTTC